What follows are 8 T cell receptor beta chains derived from one specimen sequenced in a study of T cell repertoires in cytomegalovirus infection. No cognate antigen is known for these TCRs. TCRdb processed the reads anew with MiXCR; each CDR3 protein has one entry. This sample has hundreds of thousands of distinct CDR3 sequences, with 32% found just once. Source: cultured CD8+ T cells from PBMCs, taken from culture after CMV antigen stimulation. All receptors come from a human donor in good health (CMV status not recorded). Some clones in this sample may be carry-over from other donors' samples.

The chain carries TRBV20-1 and TRBJ2-5; 8 positions agree with TRBD1. From germline, CDR1 is DFQATT and CDR2 SNEGSKA (reference sequence). The junction had 6 bases not matched to a gene; V was cut back by 0 bases and J by 3 bases. CDR3 length: 15 residues. The CDR3 is CSAREAGGWEETQYF. The CDR3 DNA reads as TGCAGTGCTAGAGAGGCAGGGGGCTGGGAAGAGACCCAGTACTTC.

The chain is built from TRBV7-9 and TRBJ1-2; D uncertain. Germline V gene data show CDR1 as SEHNR and CDR2 as FQNEAQ (reference sequence). The CDR3 has 12 residues. V was pared by 11 bases and J by 5 bases, with 15 bases between. Written as DNA, the CDR3 is TGTGCCCTTCTCGTAGCGGCTTATGGCTACACCTTC. It is translated as CALLVAAYGYTF.

This chain uses TRBV13 with TRBJ2-2; 8 nucleotides agree with TRBD1. Germline V gives CDR1 PRHDT, CDR2 FYEKMQ (reference sequence). The CDR3 runs 20 residues. Losses at the gene ends were 0 bases for V and 1 base for J; bases not matched to a gene: 13. CDR3 loop: CASSLGRPLQTGENTGELFF. In nucleotides, the CDR3 is TGTGCCAGCAGCTTAGGGCGTCCCCTACAGACAGGGGAGAACACCGGGGAGCTGTTTTTT.

This clonotype occurred many times. This chain links TRBV7-8 with TRBJ2-7; 7 bases are a match to TRBD1. Trimming at V came to 5 bases and at J to 7 bases, leaving 8 bases not matched to a gene. Germline CDR1 reads SGHVS; CDR2 reads FQNEAQ. This CDR3 spans 13 amino acids. CDR3 in amino acids: CASSLGQSHEQYV. CDR3 coding DNA: TGTGCCAGCAGCCTGGGACAGTCCCATGAGCAGTACGTC.

The chain couples TRBV5-5 to TRBJ1-2; perhaps TRBD1 as D (5 bases). The V and J ends lost 4 bases and 7 bases respectively, with 20 bases between them. This CDR3 spans 15 amino acids. Germline-derived CDR1 and CDR2 are SGHKS and YYEKEE (reference sequence). This chain's CDR3 is CASSVVGTHPVGYTF. Written as DNA, the CDR3 is TGTGCCAGCAGCGTGGTCGGGACCCACCCGGTTGGCTACACCTTC.

There are many counts of this clonotype. The chain has TRBV7-6 and TRBJ1-1; D is ambiguous. The CDR3 consists of 12 residues. V was clipped by 3 bases and J by 3 bases, with 5 bases between them. The germline V gene encodes CDR1 SGHVS and CDR2 FNYEAQ. CDR3 protein: CASSFGHTEAFF. The DNA of the CDR3 is TGTGCCAGCAGCTTCGGTCACACTGAAGCTTTCTTT.

This clonotype was seen just once. The chain couples TRBV20-1 to TRBJ2-1; TRBD1 matches 8 bases. J lost 3 bases, V lost 0 bases, and 1 base had no gene match. Per germline, CDR1 DFQATT and CDR2 SNEGSKA (reference sequence). The CDR3 is made up of 14 amino acids. Written as DNA, the CDR3 is TGCAGTGCTAGAGATGGACAGGGCTACAATGAGCAGTTCTTC. This translates into CSARDGQGYNEQFF.

This clonotype has a count of ten or more. The chain employs TRBV15 and TRBJ2-2, with D perhaps matching TRBD2 (6 bases). V lost 0 bases and J lost 5, with 13 bases in between. Germline CDR1 reads LNHNV; CDR2 reads YYDKDF (reference sequence). There are 16 residues in the CDR3. The CDR3 loop reads CATSRDLALETGELFF. CDR3 coding DNA: TGTGCCACCAGCAGAGACCTAGCGCTAGAGACCGGGGAGCTGTTTTTT.